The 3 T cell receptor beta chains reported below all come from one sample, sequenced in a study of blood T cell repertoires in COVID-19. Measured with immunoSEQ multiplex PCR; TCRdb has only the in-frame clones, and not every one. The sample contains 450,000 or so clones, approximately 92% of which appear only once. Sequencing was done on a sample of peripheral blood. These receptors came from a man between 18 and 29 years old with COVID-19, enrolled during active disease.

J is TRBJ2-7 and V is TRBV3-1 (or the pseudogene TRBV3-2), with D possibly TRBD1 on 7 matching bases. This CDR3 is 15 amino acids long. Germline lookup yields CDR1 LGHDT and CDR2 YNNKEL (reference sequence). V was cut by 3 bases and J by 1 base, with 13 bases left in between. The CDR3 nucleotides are TGTGCCAGCAGCCAGACAGGGAGGATATCCTACGAGCAGTACTTC. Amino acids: CASSQTGRISYEQYF.

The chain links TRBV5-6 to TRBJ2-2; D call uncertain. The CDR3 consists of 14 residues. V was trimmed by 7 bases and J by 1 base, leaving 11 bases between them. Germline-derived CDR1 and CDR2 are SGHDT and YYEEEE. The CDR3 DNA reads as TGTGCCAGCCAAAGAAAACTGAACACCGGGGAGCTGTTTTTT. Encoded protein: CASQRKLNTGELFF.

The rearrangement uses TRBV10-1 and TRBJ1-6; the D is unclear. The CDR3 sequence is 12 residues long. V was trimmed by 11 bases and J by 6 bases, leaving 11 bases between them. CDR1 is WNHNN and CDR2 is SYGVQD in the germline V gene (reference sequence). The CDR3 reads CAGGRVNSPLHF. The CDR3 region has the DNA TGCGCCGGAGGACGGGTTAATTCACCCCTCCACTTT.